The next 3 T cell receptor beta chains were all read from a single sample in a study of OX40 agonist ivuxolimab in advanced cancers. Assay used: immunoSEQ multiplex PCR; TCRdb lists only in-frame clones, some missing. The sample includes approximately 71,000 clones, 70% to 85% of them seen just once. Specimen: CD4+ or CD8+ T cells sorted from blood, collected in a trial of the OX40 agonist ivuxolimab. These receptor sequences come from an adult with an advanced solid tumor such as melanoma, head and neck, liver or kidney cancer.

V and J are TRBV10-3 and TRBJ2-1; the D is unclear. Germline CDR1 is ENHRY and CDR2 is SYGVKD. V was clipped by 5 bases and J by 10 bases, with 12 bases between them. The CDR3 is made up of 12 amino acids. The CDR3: CAISSTPPEQFF. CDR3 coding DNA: TGTGCCATCAGTTCGACCCCGCCGGAGCAGTTCTTC.

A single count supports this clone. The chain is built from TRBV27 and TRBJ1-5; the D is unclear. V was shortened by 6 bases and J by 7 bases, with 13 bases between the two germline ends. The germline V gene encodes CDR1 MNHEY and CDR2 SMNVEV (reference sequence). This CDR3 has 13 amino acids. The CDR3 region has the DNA TGTGCCAGCAGCCTCACCCGTGAACAGCCCCAGCATTTT. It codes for CASSLTREQPQHF.

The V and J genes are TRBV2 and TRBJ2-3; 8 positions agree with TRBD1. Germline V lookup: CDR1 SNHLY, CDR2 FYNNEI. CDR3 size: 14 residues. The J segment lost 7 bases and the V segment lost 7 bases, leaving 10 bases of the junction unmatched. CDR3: CASTLGRGQNTQYF. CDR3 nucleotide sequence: TGTGCCAGCACACTAGGCAGGGGGCAAAATACGCAGTATTTT.